These 9 T cell receptor beta chains were all obtained from the same sample, sequenced in a study of technical replicates of blood from a handful of donors. Using immunoSEQ multiplex PCR, the repertoire was profiled, and TCRdb retains in-frame clones only, with some absent. The sample consists of about 79,000 clones, roughly 92% of them appearing once. The sequencing input was T cells isolated from PBMCs. The receptors were gathered from a human donor in good health.

This clone was seen only a few times. This rearrangement joins TRBV27 to TRBJ1-2, with D uncertain. The CDR3 contains 19 residues. The V end was cut by 5 bases, the J end by 0 bases, with 25 bases between. Germline CDR1 and CDR2: MNHEY and SMNVEV (reference sequence). The CDR3 DNA sequence: TGTGCCAGCAGTACGGGTCGTGTCGGAGCTAGGTACACTAACTATGGCTACACCTTC. Translation gives CASSTGRVGARYTNYGYTF.

The chain is built from TRBV27 and TRBJ2-1, with TRBD2 as a possible D gene (5 bases). This CDR3 is built from 15 residues. Germline V lookup: CDR1 MNHEY, CDR2 SMNVEV (reference sequence). Trimming removed 0 bases at V and 9 bases at J, with 15 bases between. CDR3 DNA sequence: TGTGCCAGCAGTTTATCATCAATACTAGGCGGTGAGCAGTTCTTC. Its translation: CASSLSSILGGEQFF.

The V and J genes are TRBV11-3 and TRBJ2-3; D perhaps matches TRBD2 (7 bases). This CDR3 is built from 13 residues. Germline CDR1 is SGHNT and CDR2 is YENEEA. The V gene lost 5 bases and the J gene lost 9 bases, with 15 bases spanning the gap. The CDR3 spells CASSQGRERTQYF. As DNA, the CDR3 is TGTGCCAGCAGCCAGGGGCGGGAGCGGACGCAGTATTTT.

The rearrangement links TRBV7-9 to TRBJ2-1, with a tentative D call TRBD2 (6 bases). Trimming took off 1 base at V and 4 bases at J, with 11 bases between the two ends. The CDR3 consists of 15 residues. CDR1 and CDR2 from the germline V gene are SEHNR and FQNEAQ (reference sequence). DNA for the CDR3: TGTGCCAGCAGCTTAGTCGGGGGTGTGTACAATGAGCAGTTCTTC. This codes for CASSLVGGVYNEQFF.

This clone was counted once. The rearrangement links TRBV4-1 to TRBJ2-1, with 9 bases identical to TRBD2. Germline V lookup: CDR1 MGHRA, CDR2 YSYEKL. This CDR3 is built from 14 residues. After removal of 1 base from V and 5 bases from J, the junction contained 0 bases not matched to a gene. In DNA, the CDR3 is TGCGCCAGCAGCCAAGGGACTAGCGACAATGAGCAGTTCTTC. This encodes CASSQGTSDNEQFF.

The chain uses TRBV6-5 and TRBJ2-7; 7 nucleotides agree with TRBD2. Trimming took 6 bases from V and 3 from J; bases not matched to a gene: 5. Germline lookup yields CDR1 MNHEY and CDR2 SVGAGI. This CDR3 has 13 residues. Here the CDR3 reads CASRPPGGYEQYF. The CDR3 nucleotides are TGTGCCAGCAGACCCCCGGGGGGCTACGAGCAGTACTTC.

The rearrangement joins TRBV6-1 to TRBJ1-5, with D maybe TRBD1 (5 bases). The V end was cut by 3 bases, the J end by 2 bases, with 17 bases between. The germline V gene has CDR1 MNHNS and CDR2 SASEGT. The CDR3 contains 17 residues. The CDR3 region has the DNA TGTGCCAGCAGTGATCGCCAGGGCGTAAATCGCAATCAGCCCCAGCATTTT. It codes for CASSDRQGVNRNQPQHF.

The rearrangement uses TRBV28 and TRBJ1-2; D gene unclear. From germline, CDR1 is MDHEN and CDR2 SYDVKM. V was cut by 6 bases and J by 5 bases, with 10 bases left in between. The CDR3 contains 12 residues. The CDR3 nucleotides read TGTGCCAGCAGCCCCTCGGGATATGGCTACACCTTC. Protein product: CASSPSGYGYTF.

The chain joins TRBV10-1 to TRBJ2-2; D is perhaps TRBD2 (6 bases). Trimming left V 6 bases short and J 7 bases short, with 15 bases between. The CDR3 consists of 14 residues. CDR1 and CDR2 from the germline V gene are WNHNN and SYGVQD (reference sequence). The CDR3 DNA follows: TGCGCCAGCAGGGCCGGGAGATCGCACGGGGAGCTGTTTTTT. Translating gives CASRAGRSHGELFF.